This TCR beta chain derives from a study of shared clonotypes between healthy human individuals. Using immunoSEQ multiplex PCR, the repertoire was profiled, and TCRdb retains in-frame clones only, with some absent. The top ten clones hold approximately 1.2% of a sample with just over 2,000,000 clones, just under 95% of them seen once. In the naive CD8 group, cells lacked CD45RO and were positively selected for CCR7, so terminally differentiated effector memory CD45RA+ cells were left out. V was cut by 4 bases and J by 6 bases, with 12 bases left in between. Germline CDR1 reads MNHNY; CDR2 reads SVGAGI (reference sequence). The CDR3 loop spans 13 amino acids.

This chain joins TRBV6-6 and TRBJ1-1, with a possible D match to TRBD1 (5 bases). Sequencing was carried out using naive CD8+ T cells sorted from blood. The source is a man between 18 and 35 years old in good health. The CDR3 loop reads CASSSEWGAEAFF. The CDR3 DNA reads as TGTGCCAGCAGTTCGGAGTGGGGGGCTGAAGCTTTCTTT.